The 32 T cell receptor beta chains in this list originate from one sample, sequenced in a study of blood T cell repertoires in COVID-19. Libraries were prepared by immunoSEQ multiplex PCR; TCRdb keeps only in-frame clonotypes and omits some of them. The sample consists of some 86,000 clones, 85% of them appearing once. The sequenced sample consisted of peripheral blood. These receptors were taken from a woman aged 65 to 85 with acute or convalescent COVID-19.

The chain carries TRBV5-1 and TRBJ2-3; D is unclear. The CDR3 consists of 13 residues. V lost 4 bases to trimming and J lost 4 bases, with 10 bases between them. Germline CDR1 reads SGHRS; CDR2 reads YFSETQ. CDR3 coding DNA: TGCGCCAGCAGCCCCCGAGAAGCAGATACGCAGTATTTT. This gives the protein CASSPREADTQYF.

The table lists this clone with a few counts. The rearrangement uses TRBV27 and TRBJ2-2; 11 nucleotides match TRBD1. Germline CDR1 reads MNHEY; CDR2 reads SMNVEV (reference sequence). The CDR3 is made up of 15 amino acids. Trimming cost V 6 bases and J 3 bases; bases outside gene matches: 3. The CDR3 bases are TGTGCCAGCAGCCGGGACAGGGGGGACACCGGGGAGCTGTTTTTT. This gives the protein CASSRDRGDTGELFF.

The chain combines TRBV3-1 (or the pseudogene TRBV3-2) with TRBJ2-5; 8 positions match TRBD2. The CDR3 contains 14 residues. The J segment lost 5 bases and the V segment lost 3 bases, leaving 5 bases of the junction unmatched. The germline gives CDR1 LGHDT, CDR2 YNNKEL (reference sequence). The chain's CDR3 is CASSQRSGGETQYF. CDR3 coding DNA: TGTGCCAGCAGCCAGCGCTCGGGGGGGGAGACCCAGTACTTC.

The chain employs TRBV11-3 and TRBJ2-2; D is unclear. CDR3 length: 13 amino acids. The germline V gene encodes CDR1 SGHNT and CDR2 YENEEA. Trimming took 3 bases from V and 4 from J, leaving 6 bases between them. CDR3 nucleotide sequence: TGTGCCAGCAGCTTGCGTTCCACCGGGGAGCTGTTTTTT. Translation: CASSLRSTGELFF.

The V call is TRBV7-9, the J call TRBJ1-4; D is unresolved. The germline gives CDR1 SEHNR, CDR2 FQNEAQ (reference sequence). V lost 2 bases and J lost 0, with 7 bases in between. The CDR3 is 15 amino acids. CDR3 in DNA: TGTGCCAGCAGCTTACGTTCCCCAACTAATGAAAAACTGTTTTTT. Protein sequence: CASSLRSPTNEKLFF. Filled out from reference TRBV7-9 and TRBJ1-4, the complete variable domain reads DTGVSQNPRHKITKRGQNVTFRCDPISEHNRLYWYRQTLGQGPEFLTYFQNEAQLEKSRLLSDRFSAERPKGSFSTLEIQRTEQGDSAMYLCASSLRSPTNEKLFFGSGTQLSVL.

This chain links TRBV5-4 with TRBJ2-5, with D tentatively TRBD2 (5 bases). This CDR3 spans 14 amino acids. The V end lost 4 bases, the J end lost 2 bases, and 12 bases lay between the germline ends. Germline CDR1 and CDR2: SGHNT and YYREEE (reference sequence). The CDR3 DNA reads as TGTGCCAGCAGCCCGAAGGACTGGCAAGAGACCCAGTACTTC. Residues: CASSPKDWQETQYF.

The CDR3 is CASSFTTGMLAKNIQYF. Here the CDR3 DNA reads TGTGCCAGCAGCTTTACGACGGGGATGTTGGCCAAAAACATTCAGTACTTC. This chain joins TRBV5-4 and TRBJ2-4; D may be TRBD2 (5 bases). Trimming left V 2 bases short and J 1 base short, with 16 bases between. Germline V lookup: CDR1 SGHNT, CDR2 YYREEE (reference sequence). This CDR3 spans 17 amino acids. The variable domain in full, completed from reference TRBV5-4 and TRBJ2-4, reads ETGVTQSPTHLIKTRGQQVTLRCSSQSGHNTVSWYQQALGQGPQFIFQYYREEENGRGNFPPRFSGLQFPNYSSELNVNALELDDSALYLCASSFTTGMLAKNIQYFGAGTRLSVL.

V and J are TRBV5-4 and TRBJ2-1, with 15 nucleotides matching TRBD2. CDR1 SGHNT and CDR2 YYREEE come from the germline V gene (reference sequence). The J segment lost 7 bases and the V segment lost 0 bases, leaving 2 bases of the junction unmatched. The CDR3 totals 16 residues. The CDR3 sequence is CASSLAGTSGRNEQFF. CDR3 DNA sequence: TGTGCCAGCAGCTTGGCCGGGACTAGCGGGAGGAATGAGCAGTTCTTC. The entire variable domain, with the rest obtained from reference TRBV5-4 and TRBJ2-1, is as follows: ETGVTQSPTHLIKTRGQQVTLRCSSQSGHNTVSWYQQALGQGPQFIFQYYREEENGRGNFPPRFSGLQFPNYSSELNVNALELDDSALYLCASSLAGTSGRNEQFFGPGTRLTVL.

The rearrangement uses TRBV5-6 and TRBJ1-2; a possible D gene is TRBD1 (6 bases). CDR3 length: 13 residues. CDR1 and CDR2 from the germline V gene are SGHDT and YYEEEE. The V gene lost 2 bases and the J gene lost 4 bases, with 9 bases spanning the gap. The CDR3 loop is CASSLPGVYGYTF. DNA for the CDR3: TGTGCCAGCAGCTTACCAGGGGTCTATGGCTACACCTTC. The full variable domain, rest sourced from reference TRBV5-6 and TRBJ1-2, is DAGVTQSPTHLIKTRGQQVTLRCSPKSGHDTVSWYQQALGQGPQFIFQYYEEEERQRGNFPDRFSGHQFPNYSSELNVNALLLGDSALYLCASSLPGVYGYTFGSGTRLTVV.

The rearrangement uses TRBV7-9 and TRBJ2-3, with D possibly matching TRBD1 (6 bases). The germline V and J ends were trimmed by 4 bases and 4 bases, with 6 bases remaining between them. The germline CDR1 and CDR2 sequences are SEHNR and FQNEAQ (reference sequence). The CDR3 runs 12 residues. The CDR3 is CASSSGADTQYF. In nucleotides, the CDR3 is TGTGCCAGCAGCTCAGGGGCAGATACGCAGTATTTT.

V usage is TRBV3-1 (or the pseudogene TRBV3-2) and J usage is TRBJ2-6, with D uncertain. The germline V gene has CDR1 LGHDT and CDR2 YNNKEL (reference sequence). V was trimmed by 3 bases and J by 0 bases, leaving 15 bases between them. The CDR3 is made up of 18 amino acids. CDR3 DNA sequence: TGTGCCAGCAGCCATTCCCTCGATGTTAGCTCTGGGGCCAACGTCCTGACTTTC. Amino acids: CASSHSLDVSSGANVLTF.

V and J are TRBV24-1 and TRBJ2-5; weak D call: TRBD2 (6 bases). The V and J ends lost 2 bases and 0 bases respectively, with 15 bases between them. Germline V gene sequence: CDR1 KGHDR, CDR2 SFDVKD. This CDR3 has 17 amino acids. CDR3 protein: CATSDSASAKYQETQYF. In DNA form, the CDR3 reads TGTGCCACCAGTGATTCAGCTAGCGCGAAGTACCAAGAGACCCAGTACTTC.

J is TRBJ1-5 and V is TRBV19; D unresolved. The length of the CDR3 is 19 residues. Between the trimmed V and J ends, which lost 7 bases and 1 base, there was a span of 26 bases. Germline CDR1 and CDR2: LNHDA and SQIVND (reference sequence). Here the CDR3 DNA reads TGTGCCAGTACCCCGGAGTATCGTCGGGGAGGGAGGAGCAATCAGCCCCAGCATTTT. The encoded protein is CASTPEYRRGGRSNQPQHF.

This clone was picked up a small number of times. CDR3 coding DNA: TGTGCCAGTGCGGGGACCGGCTCCTATAATTCACCCCTCCACTTT. It translates to CASAGTGSYNSPLHF. The chain has TRBV19 and TRBJ1-6; a possible D gene is TRBD1 (5 bases). The CDR3 spans 15 residues. The germline V and J ends were trimmed by 8 bases and 0 bases, with 11 bases remaining between them. Germline CDR1 and CDR2: LNHDA and SQIVND (reference sequence).

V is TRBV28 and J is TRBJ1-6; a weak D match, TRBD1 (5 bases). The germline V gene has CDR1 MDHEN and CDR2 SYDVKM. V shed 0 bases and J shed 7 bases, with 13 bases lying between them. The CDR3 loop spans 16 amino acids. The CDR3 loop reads CASSLWAGTQNSPLHF. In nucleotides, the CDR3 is TGTGCCAGCAGTTTATGGGCAGGGACTCAAAATTCACCCCTCCACTTT.

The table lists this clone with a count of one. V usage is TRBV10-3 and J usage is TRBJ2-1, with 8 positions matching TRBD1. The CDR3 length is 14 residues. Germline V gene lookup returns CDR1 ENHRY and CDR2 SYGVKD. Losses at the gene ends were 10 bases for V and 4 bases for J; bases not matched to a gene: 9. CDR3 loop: CATKGQDYYNEQFF. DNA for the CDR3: TGTGCCACTAAGGGACAGGACTATTACAATGAGCAGTTCTTC.

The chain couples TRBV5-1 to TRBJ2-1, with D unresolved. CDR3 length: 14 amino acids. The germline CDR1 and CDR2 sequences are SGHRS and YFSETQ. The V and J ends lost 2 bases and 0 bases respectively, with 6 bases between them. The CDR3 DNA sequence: TGCGCCAGCAGCTTAATGAGCTCCTACAATGAGCAGTTCTTC. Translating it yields CASSLMSSYNEQFF.

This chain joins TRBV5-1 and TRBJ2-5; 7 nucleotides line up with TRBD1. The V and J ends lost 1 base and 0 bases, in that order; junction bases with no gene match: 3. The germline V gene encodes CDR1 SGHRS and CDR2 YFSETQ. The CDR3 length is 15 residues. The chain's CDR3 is CASSLRTGNQETQYF. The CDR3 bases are TGCGCCAGCAGCTTGAGGACAGGTAACCAAGAGACCCAGTACTTC.

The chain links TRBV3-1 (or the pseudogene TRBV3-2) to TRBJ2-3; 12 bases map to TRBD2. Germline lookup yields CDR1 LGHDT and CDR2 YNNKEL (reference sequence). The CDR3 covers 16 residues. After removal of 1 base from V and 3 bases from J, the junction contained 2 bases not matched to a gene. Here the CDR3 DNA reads TGTGCCAGCAGCCAAGGAACTAGCGGGAGGACAGATACGCAGTATTTT. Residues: CASSQGTSGRTDTQYF.

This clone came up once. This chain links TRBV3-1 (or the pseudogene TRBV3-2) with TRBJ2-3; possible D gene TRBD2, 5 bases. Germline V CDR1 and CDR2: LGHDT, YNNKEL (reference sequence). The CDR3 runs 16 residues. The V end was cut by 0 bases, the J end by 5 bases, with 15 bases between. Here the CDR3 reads CASSQDRRTEGDTQYF. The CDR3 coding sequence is TGTGCCAGCAGCCAAGACAGGAGAACAGAGGGAGATACGCAGTATTTT.

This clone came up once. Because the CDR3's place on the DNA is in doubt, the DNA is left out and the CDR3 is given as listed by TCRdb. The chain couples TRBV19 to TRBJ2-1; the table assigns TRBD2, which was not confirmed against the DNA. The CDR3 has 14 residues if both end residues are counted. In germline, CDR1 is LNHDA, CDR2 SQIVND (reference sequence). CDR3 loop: CASSILESRNEQFF.

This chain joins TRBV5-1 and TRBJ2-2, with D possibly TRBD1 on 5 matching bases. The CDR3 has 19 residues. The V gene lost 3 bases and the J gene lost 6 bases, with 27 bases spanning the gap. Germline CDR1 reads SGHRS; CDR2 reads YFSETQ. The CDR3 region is CASSSTGQQPQIGSGELFF. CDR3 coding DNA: TGCGCCAGCAGCTCAACCGGACAACAACCACAGATAGGGTCCGGGGAGCTGTTTTTT.

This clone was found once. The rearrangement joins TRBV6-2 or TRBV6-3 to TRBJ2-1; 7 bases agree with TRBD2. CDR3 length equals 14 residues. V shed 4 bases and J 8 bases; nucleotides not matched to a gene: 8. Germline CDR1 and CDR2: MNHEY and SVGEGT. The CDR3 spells CASSLAGEEHEQFF. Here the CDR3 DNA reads TGTGCCAGCAGTTTGGCGGGGGAGGAGCATGAGCAGTTCTTC.

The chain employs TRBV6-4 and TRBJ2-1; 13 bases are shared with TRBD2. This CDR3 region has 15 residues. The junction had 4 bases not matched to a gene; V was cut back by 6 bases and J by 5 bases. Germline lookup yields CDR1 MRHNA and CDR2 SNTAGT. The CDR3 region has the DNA TGTGCCAGCAGGAGACTAGCGGGGGGCAACAATGAGCAGTTCTTC. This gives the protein CASRRLAGGNNEQFF.

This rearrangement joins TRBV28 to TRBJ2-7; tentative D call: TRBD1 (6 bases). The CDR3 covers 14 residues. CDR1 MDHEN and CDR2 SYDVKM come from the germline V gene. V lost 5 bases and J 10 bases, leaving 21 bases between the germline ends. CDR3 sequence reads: CASSPMLQGSEQYV. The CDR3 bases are TGTGCCAGCAGTCCAATGTTACAGGGATCCGAACAGTACGTC.

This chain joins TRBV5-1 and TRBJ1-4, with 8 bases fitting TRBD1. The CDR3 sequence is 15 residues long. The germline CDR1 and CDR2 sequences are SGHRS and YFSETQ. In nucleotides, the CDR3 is TGCGCTACCAATCGTGGGGGACAGGCTAATGAAAAACTGTTTTTT. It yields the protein CATNRGGQANEKLFF.

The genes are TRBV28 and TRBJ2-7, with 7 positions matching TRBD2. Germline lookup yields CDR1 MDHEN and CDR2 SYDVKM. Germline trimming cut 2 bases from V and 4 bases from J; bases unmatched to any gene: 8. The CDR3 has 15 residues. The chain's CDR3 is CASSLGGGNGYEQYV. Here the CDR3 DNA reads TGTGCCAGCAGTTTAGGGGGAGGGAATGGTTACGAGCAGTACGTC.

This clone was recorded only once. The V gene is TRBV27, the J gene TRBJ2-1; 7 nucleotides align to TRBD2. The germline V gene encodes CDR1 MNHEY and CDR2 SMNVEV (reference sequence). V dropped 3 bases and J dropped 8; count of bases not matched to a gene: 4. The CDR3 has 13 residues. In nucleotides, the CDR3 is TGTGCCAGCAGTTTGGGGGGGAGGTATGAGCAGTTCTTC. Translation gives CASSLGGRYEQFF.

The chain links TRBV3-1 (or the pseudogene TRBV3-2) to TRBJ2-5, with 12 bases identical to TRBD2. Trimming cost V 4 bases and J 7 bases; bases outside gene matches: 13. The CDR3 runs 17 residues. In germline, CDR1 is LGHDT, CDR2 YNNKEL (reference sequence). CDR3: CASSPRTSGDPFGTQYF. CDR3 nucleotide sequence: TGTGCCAGCAGCCCCAGGACTAGCGGGGACCCTTTTGGGACCCAGTACTTC.

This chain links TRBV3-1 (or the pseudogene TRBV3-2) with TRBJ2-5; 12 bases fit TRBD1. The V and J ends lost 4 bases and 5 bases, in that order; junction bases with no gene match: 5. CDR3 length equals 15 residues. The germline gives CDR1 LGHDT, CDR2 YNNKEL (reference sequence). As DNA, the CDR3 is TGTGCCAGCAGCCTGGGACAGGGGGCGTGGGAGACCCAGTACTTC. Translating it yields CASSLGQGAWETQYF.

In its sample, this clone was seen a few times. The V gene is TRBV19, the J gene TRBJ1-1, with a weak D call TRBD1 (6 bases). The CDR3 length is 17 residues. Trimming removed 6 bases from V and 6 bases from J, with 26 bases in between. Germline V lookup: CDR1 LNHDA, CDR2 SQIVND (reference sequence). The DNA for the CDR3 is TGTGCCAGTAGGTTTATGGGGTTGCAGGGGATAGGGTCTGAAGCTTTCTTT. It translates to CASRFMGLQGIGSEAFF.

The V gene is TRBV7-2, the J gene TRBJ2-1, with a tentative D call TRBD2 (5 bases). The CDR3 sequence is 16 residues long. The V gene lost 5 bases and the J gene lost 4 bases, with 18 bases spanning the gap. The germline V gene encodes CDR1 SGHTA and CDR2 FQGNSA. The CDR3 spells CASSPRRLSDYNEQFF. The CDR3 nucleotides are TGTGCCAGCAGCCCTCGTCGGCTTAGCGATTACAATGAGCAGTTCTTC.